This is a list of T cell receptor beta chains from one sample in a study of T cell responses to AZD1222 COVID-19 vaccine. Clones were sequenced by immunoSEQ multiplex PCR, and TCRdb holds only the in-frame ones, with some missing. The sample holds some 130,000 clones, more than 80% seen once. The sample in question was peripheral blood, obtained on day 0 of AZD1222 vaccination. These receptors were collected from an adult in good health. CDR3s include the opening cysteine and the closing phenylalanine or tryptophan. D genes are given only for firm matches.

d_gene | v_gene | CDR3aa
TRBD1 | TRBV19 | CASSIQTGGIGVNTEAFF
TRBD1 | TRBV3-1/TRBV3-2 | CASSYRQGGNEKLFF
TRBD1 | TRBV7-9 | CASSLARQGLTGELFF
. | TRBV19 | CASSSVPGSGELFF
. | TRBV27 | CASSLRLLGELFF
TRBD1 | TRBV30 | CAWSVGTGGSNEQYF
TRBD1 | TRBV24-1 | CATSAQDRASREQFF
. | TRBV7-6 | CASSSGVANYGYTF
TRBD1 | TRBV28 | CASSTGVFYEQYF
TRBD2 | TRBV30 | CAWGTSGGRGDTQYF
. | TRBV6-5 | CASSYSIYQSYEQYF
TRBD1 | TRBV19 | CASKAGGVGGELFF
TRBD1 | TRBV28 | CASSLLYLWTGRNQPQHF
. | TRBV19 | CASSIAQGNYGYTF
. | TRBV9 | CASSVELRQGSSYNEQFF
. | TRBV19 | CASRENRSNQPQHF
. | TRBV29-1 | CSVESESYGYTF
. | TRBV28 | CASRPGVGQPQHF
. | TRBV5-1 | CASSLGRVKTGELFF
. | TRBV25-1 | CASNSGSSGNTIYF
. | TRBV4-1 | CASSQVGRPDQPQHF
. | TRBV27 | CASSLSANYGYTF
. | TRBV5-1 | CASTRGGLYTDTQYF
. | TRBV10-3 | CAISGDGEAFF
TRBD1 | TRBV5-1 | CASSTGTGGLEQYF
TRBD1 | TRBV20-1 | CSARETGMIAVGYTF
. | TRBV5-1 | CASSLNGGKNTGELFF
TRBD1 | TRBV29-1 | CSVSQGAGNEKLFF
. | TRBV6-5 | CASSYSPGINYGYTF
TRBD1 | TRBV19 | CASSQQGARISDTQYF
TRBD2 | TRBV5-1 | CASRVGLAGGTSTDTQYF
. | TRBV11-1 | CASSALNTEAFF
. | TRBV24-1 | CAVSFDGNQPQHF
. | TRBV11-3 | CASSRDSTDTQYF
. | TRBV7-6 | CASSQPDGSNEKLFF
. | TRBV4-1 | CASSQLQGPYEQYF
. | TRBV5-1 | CASSLARGPSYGYTF
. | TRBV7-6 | CASSAGLINEQFF
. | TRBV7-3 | CASSLGTGQGYTF
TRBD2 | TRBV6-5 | CASSRGGSYEQYF
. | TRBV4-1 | CASRGSAAGELFF
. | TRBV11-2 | CASSLGQTHYGYTF
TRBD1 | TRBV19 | CASSGGLGDSNQPQHF
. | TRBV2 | CASSADRNTEAFF
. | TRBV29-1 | CGISDRWGYTF
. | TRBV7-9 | CASSLAGNTIYF
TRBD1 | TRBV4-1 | CASRGTGAYNEQFF
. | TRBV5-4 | CASSLSDSRNSPLHF